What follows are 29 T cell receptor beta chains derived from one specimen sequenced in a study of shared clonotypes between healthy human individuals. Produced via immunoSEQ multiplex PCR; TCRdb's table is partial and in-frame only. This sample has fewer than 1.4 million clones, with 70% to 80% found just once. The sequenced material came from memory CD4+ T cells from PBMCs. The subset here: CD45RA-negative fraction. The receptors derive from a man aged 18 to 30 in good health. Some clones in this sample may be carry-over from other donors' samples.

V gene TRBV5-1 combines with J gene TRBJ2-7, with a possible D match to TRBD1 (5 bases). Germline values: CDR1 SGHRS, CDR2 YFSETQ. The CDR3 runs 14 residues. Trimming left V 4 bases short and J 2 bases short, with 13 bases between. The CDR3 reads CASSRGTSTYEQYF. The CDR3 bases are TGCGCCAGCAGCAGGGGAACCTCAACCTACGAGCAGTACTTC.

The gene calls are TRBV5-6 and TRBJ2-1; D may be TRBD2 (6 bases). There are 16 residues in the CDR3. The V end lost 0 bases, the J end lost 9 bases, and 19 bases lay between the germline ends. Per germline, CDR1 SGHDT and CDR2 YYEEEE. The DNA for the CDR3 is TGTGCCAGCAGCTTGGTAATGAGCGGGCGGGCCGGTGAGCAGTTCTTC. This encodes CASSLVMSGRAGEQFF. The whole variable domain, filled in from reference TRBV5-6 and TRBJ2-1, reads DAGVTQSPTHLIKTRGQQVTLRCSPKSGHDTVSWYQQALGQGPQFIFQYYEEEERQRGNFPDRFSGHQFPNYSSELNVNALLLGDSALYLCASSLVMSGRAGEQFFGPGTRLTVL.

The CDR3 sequence: CASEQGITGNTIYF. The CDR3 DNA reads as TGTGCCTCCGAACAGGGTATCACTGGAAACACCATATATTTT. The genes are TRBV30 and TRBJ1-3, with TRBD1 as a possible D gene (6 bases). This CDR3 has 14 amino acids. Germline V gene sequence: CDR1 GTSNPN, CDR2 SVGIG (reference sequence). The V and J ends lost 7 bases and 2 bases respectively, with 15 bases between them.

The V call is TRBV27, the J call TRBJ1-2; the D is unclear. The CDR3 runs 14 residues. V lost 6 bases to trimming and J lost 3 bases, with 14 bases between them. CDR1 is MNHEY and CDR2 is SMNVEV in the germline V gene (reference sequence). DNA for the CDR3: TGTGCCAGCAGCCTCTCCGGCTGGGACTATGGCTACACCTTC. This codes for CASSLSGWDYGYTF.

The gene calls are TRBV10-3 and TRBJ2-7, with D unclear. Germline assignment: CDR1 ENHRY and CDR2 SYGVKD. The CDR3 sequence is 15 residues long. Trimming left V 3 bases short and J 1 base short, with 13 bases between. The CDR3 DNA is TGTGCCATCAGTGACCAGACTCGGCGGTCCTACGAGCAGTACTTC. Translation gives CAISDQTRRSYEQYF.

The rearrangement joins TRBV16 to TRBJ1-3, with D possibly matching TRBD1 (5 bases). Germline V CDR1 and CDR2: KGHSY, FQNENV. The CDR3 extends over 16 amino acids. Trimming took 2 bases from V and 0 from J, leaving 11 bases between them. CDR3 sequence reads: CASSQDSAISGNTIYF. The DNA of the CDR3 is TGTGCCAGCAGCCAAGACAGTGCCATCTCTGGAAACACCATATATTTT.

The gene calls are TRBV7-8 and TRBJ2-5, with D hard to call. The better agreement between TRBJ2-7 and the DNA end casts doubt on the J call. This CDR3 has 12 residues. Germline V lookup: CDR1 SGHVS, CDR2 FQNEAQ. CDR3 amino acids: CASSSSGGEQYF. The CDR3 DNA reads TGTGCCAGCAGCTCCTCAGGCGGCGAGCAGTACTTC.

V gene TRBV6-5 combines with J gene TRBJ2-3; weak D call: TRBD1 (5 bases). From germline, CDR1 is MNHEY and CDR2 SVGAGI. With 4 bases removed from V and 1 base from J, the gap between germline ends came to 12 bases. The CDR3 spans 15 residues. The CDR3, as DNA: TGTGCCAGCAGTTCGGACACCTCAGGCACAGATACGCAGTATTTT. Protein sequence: CASSSDTSGTDTQYF.

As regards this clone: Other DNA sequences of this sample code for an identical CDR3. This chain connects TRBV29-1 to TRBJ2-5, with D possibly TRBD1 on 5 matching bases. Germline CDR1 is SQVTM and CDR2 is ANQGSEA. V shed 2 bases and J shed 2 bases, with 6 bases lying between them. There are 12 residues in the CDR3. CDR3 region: CSVEPGQETQYF. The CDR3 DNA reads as TGCAGCGTTGAACCAGGGCAAGAGACCCAGTACTTC.

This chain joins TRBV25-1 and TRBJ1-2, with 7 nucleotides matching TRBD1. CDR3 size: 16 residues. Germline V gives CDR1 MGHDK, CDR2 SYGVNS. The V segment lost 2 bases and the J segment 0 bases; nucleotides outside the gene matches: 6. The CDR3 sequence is CASSEGGDSSNYGYTF. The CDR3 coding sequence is TGTGCCAGCAGTGAAGGCGGGGACAGCTCTAACTATGGCTACACCTTC.

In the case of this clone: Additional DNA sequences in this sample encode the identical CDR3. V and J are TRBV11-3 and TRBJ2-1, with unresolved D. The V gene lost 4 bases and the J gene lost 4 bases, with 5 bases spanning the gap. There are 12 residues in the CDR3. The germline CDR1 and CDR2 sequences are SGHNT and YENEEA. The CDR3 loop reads CASSSPYNEQFF. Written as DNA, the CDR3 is TGTGCCAGCAGCTCCCCTTACAATGAGCAGTTCTTC.

As DNA, the CDR3 is TGTGCCATGGGCGGACTAGCGGGAACGGCAGATACGCAGTATTTT. It encodes CAMGGLAGTADTQYF. The V call is TRBV10-3, the J call TRBJ2-3; 12 positions match TRBD2. Germline CDR1 reads ENHRY; CDR2 reads SYGVKD. The CDR3 loop spans 15 amino acids. V shed 9 bases and J 4 bases; nucleotides not matched to a gene: 8.

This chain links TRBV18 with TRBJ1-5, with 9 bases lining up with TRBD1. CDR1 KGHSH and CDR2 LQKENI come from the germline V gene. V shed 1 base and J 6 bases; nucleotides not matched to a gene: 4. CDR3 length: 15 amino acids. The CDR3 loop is CASSPRQGVTQPQHF. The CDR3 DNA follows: TGTGCCAGCTCACCACGACAGGGGGTAACTCAGCCCCAGCATTTT.

CDR3 DNA: TGTGCCAGCAGAAAGACAGACAACTATGGCTACACCTTC. The encoded protein is CASRKTDNYGYTF. The V call is TRBV6-5, the J call TRBJ1-2, with D perhaps TRBD1 (5 bases). This CDR3 is 13 amino acids long. The germline V and J ends were trimmed by 6 bases and 2 bases, with 10 bases remaining between them. Germline CDR1 is MNHEY and CDR2 is SVGAGI.

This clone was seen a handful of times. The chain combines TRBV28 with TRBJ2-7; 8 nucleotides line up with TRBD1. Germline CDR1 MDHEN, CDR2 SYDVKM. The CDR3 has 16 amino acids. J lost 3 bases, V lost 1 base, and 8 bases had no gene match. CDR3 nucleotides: TGTGCCAGCAGTTTATCGGTCGGACAGGGATTCTACGAGCAGTACTTC. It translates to CASSLSVGQGFYEQYF.

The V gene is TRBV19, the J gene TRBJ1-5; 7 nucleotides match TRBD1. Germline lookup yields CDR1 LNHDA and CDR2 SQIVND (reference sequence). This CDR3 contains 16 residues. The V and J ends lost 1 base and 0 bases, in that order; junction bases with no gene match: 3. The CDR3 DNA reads TGTGCCAGTAGTATAGCGGCAGGGGGTAGCAATCAGCCCCAGCATTTT. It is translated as CASSIAAGGSNQPQHF.

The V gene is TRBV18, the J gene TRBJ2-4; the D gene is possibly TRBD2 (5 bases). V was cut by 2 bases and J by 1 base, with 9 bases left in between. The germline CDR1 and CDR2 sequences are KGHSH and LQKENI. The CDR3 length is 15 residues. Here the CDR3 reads CASSPIAGAKNIQYF. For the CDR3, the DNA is TGTGCCAGCTCACCAATTGCGGGTGCCAAAAACATTCAGTACTTC.

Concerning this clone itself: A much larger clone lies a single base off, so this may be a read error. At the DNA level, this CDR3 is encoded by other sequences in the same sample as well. The DNA for the CDR3 is TGTGCCAGCAGGCGGGATAGCAATCAGCCCCAGCATTTT. Protein: CASRRDSNQPQHF. The gene calls are TRBV6-1 and TRBJ1-5; D gene ambiguous. Germline loops: CDR1 MNHNS, CDR2 SASEGT. V gave up 6 bases and J gave up 0 bases, with 6 bases separating them. The CDR3 is 13 residues long.

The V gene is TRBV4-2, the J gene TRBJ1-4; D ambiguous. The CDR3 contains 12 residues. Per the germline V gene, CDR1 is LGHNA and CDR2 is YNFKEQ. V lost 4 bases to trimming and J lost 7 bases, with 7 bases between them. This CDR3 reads CASSREREKLFF. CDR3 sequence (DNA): TGTGCCAGCAGCCGCGAGCGTGAAAAACTGTTTTTT.

The CDR3 loop reads CASRVPGANVLTF. The CDR3 DNA reads TGTGCCAGCCGCGTTCCTGGGGCCAACGTCCTGACTTTC. The chain employs TRBV28 and TRBJ2-6, with D unresolved. V lost 8 bases and J lost 2, with 7 bases in between. The CDR3 extends over 13 amino acids. From germline, CDR1 is MDHEN and CDR2 SYDVKM.

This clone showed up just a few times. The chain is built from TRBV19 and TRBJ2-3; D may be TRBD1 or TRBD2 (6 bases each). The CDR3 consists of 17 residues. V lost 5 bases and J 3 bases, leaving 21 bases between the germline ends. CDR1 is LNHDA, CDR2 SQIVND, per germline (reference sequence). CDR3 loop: CASSVSQGGKGTDTQYF. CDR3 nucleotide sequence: TGTGCCAGTAGTGTCTCACAGGGAGGAAAGGGGACAGATACGCAGTATTTT.

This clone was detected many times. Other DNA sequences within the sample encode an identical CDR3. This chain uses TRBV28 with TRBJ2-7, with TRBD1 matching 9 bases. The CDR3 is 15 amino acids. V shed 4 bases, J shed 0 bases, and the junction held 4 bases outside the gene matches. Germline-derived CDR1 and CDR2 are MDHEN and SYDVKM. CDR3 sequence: CASSSPGQGSYEQYF. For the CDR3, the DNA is TGTGCCAGCAGTTCCCCGGGACAGGGCTCCTACGAGCAGTACTTC. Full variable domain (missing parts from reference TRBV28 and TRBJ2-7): DVKVTQSSRYLVKRTGEKVFLECVQDMDHENMFWYRQDPGLGLRLIYFSYDVKMKEKGDIPEGYSVSREKKERFSLILESASTNQTSMYLCASSSPGQGSYEQYFGPGTRLTVT.

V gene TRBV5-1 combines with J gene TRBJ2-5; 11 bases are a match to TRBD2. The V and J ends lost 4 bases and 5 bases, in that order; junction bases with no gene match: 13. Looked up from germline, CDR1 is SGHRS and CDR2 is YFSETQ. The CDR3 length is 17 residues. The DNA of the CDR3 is TGCGCCAGCAGCACCTCCGGGACTAGCGGAGAGGGGGAGACCCAGTACTTC. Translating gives CASSTSGTSGEGETQYF.

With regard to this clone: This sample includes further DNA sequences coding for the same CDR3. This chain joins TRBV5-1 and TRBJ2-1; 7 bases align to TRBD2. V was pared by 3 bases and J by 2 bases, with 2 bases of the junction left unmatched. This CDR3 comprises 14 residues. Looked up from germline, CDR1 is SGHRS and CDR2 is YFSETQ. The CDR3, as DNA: TGCGCCAGCAGCTCCGGGACTACCTACAATGAGCAGTTCTTC. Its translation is CASSSGTTYNEQFF.

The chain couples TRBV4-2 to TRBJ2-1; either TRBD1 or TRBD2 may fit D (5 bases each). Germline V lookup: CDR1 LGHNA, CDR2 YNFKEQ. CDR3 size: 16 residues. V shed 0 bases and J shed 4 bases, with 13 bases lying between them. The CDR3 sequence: CASSQDLSGPYNEQFF. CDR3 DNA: TGTGCCAGCAGCCAAGATCTTTCGGGACCTTACAATGAGCAGTTCTTC.

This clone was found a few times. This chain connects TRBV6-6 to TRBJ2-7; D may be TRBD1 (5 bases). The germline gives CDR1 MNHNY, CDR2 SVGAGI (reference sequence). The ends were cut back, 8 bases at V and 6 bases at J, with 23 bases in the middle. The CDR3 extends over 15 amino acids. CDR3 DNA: TGTGCCAGCGGAACAAGTAGGTCAGGGTCAGCCGAGCAGTACTTC. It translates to CASGTSRSGSAEQYF.

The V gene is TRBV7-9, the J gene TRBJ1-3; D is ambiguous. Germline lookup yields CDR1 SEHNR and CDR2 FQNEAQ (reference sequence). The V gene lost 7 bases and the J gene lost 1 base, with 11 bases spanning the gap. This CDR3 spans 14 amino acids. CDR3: CASIADTSGNTIYF. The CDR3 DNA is TGTGCCAGCATCGCAGACACATCTGGAAACACCATATATTTT.

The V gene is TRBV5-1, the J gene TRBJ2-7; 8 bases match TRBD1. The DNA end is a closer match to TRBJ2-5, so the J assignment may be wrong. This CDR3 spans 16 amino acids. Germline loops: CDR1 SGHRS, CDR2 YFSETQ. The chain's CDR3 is CASSLASGTGQETQYF. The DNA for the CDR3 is TGCGCCAGCAGCTTGGCTTCGGGGACAGGACAAGAGACCCAGTACTTC.

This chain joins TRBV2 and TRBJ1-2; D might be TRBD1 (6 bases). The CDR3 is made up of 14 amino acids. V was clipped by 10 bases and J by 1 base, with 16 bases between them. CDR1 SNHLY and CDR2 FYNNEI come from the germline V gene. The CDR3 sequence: CATRRRTVNYGYTF. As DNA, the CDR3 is TGTGCCACCCGAAGGAGGACAGTTAACTATGGCTACACCTTC.